The 2 T cell receptor beta chains reported below all come from one sample, sequenced in a study of memory CD4+ T cells and cytomegalovirus serostatus. Produced via immunoSEQ multiplex PCR; TCRdb's table is partial and in-frame only. The table records approximately 61,000 clones, around 80% of them present only once. The sort gate was single viable CD3+CD4+CD8-CD45RO+ cells for memory CD4+ T cells. Sample: memory CD4+ T cells from blood. These receptor sequences come from an adult in good health and CMV-seronegative. Some clones in this sample may be carry-over from other donors' samples.

This rearrangement joins TRBV7-3 to TRBJ2-3; 8 bases fit TRBD1. CDR1 is SGHTA, CDR2 FQGTGA, per germline. V lost 2 bases to trimming and J lost 2 bases; unmatched junction nucleotides: 6. The CDR3 sequence is 16 residues long. The chain's CDR3 is CASSLQGARPTDTQYF. CDR3 in DNA: TGTGCCAGCAGCTTACAGGGGGCGAGACCCACAGATACGCAGTATTTT.

This sequence joins TRBV29-1 and TRBJ2-1, with D tentatively TRBD2 (7 bases). The germline V gene has CDR1 SQVTM and CDR2 ANQGSEA. Trimming removed 4 bases at V and 2 bases at J, with 9 bases between. CDR3 length equals 13 residues. CDR3 sequence: CSVVGGPYNEQFF. DNA of the CDR3: TGCAGCGTTGTCGGGGGGCCCTACAATGAGCAGTTCTTC.